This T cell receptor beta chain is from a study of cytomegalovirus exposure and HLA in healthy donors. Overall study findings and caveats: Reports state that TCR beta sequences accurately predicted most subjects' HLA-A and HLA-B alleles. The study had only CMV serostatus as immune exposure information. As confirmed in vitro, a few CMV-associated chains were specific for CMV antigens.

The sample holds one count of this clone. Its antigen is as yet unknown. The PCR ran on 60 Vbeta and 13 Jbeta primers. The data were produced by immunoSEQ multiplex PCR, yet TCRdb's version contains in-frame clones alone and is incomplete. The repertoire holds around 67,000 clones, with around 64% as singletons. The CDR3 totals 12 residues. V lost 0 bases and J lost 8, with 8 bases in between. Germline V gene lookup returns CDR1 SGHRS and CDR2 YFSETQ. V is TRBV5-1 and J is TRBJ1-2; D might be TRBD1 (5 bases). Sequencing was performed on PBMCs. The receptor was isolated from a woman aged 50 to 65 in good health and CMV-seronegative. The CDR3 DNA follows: TGCGCCAGCAGCTTGGGACAGTTAGGCTACACCTTC. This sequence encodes CASSLGQLGYTF.